Listed below are T cell receptor beta chains from one sample, sequenced in a study of T cells in tumors after PD-1 blockade. The assay was immunoSEQ multiplex PCR, and TCRdb's table has in-frame clones only and misses some. This repertoire shows about 59,000 clones, around 80% found once; its top ten account for roughly 13%. Sequences were derived from PBMCs, sampled before anti-PD-1 treatment. The receptors come from a human donor with basal cell carcinoma. The CDR3 runs from the conserved cysteine through the conserved F or W. D genes are given only for firm matches. Some rows have no size entry. The others give once, few or many, or a class for an expanded clone.

-	-	TRBJ1-2	TRBV30	CAWSAAVSYGYTF
few	-	TRBJ1-5	TRBV5-6	CASSLLGRSGNQPQHF
-	-	TRBJ1-3	TRBV19	CASTGRIPGRGQNTIYF
-	-	TRBJ1-2	TRBV29-1	CSVELGRPYYGYTF
-	-	TRBJ2-3	TRBV5-1	CASSWRTASTDTQYF
-	TRBD1	TRBJ1-1	TRBV6-6	CASRIQGASTEAFF
few	TRBD2	TRBJ2-5	TRBV4-1	CASSRGLARQETQYF
-	TRBD2	TRBJ2-3	TRBV13	CASRASVGLARSTDTQYF
-	TRBD1	TRBJ2-5	TRBV5-1	CASSLPKGQQETQYF
-	TRBD1	TRBJ2-5	TRBV4-2	CASSQRAGTAQETQYF
-	-	TRBJ1-2	TRBV5-1	CASSVADNYGYTF
-	TRBD2	TRBJ2-3	TRBV5-6	CASSLLAGGLSDTQYF
-	-	TRBJ2-5	TRBV5-1	CASSLVGYSETQYF
once	-	TRBJ1-1	TRBV11-1	CASSRKGGFMNTEAFF
once	TRBD2	TRBJ2-7	TRBV18	CASSPGGTSDEQYF
few	-	TRBJ2-5	TRBV2	CASQETQYF
-	-	TRBJ2-3	TRBV5-1	CASSLSPTPPVTQYF
-	-	TRBJ2-7	TRBV7-8	CASSLAGRSSEQYF
-	-	TRBJ2-3	TRBV10-3	CAISESGDRTDTQYF
-	-	TRBJ1-2	TRBV2	CASSEEGGSDYGYTF
few	-	TRBJ2-2	TRBV29-1	CSSLSGLTGELFF
-	TRBD1	TRBJ2-3	TRBV6-1	CASSNRGRSDTQYF
-	-	TRBJ1-6	TRBV18	CASSPGNSPLHF
-	-	TRBJ2-1	TRBV19	CASSIFYGGGNEQFF
once	-	TRBJ1-6	TRBV6-6	CASSLTGSSYNSPLHF
-	-	TRBJ1-6	TRBV7-9	CASSLGTPNSPLHF
few	-	TRBJ1-2	TRBV4-1	CASSGPRGYGYTF
-	TRBD1	TRBJ1-6	TRBV3-1/TRBV3-2	CASSHSAGTVFPSPLHF
-	-	TRBJ2-7	TRBV6-1	CASSEAGPSLYEQYF
-	-	TRBJ2-5	TRBV29-1	CSVDRGASQETQYF
-	-	TRBJ2-4	TRBV19	CASSMKTDRAKNIQYF
-	-	TRBJ1-5	TRBV19	CASSTDVDVQPQHF
-	TRBD2	TRBJ2-1	TRBV15	CATSLASGGNEQFF
-	-	TRBJ2-5	TRBV13	CASSERGRRQTQYF
once	-	TRBJ2-2	TRBV5-1	CASSSDGNTGELFF
-	TRBD1	TRBJ2-3	TRBV25-1	CASSGIRDRPSSTDTQYF
-	-	TRBJ1-4	TRBV5-1	CASSFSTVATNEKLFF
-	TRBD2	TRBJ2-5	TRBV3-1/TRBV3-2	CASSQDVGSLAGGRRQETQYF
-	TRBD2	TRBJ2-7	TRBV2	CASRLLGGGYEQYF
-	-	TRBJ2-7	TRBV5-8	CASSLALGQKYEQYF
once	-	TRBJ2-7	TRBV6-5	CASSYTREPPYEQYF
few	TRBD1	TRBJ1-4	TRBV5-1	CASSLSGAGGEKLFF
-	-	TRBJ1-3	TRBV5-1	CASSSGGLEGNTIYF
-	TRBD1	TRBJ2-1	TRBV2	CASSGRTGGFNEQFF
-	-	TRBJ1-1	TRBV19	CASSPTGPNTEAFF
-	TRBD2	TRBJ2-1	TRBV5-6	CASSWTSGAPGEQFF
-	TRBD2	TRBJ2-3	TRBV18	CASSPRGLAGGGTDTQYF
-	-	TRBJ1-3	TRBV6-5	CASSYASSGNTIYF
few	-	TRBJ1-2	TRBV3-1/TRBV3-2	CASSQVWTQDGYTF
-	-	TRBJ2-7	TRBV20-1	CSASKPGFHEQYF